This is a list of T cell receptor beta chains from one sample in a study of human T cells and chemical hapten exposure. TCRdb re-analysed the RACE reads in MiXCR, keeping a single row per CDR3 protein. The sample holds over 95,000 distinct CDR3 sequences, 9.5% to 15% seen once. The input for sequencing was whole blood, taken in connection with sensitization to the hapten diphenylcyclopropenone (DPC). All receptors come from a woman between 40 and 50 years old with alopecia areata. Some clones in this sample may be carry-over from other donors' samples. The CDR3 runs from the conserved cysteine through the conserved F or W. D genes are given only for firm matches. Only some rows state a clone size, as once, few, many or a class for expanded clones.

abundance: NA
v_gene: TRBV20-1
j_gene: TRBJ2-5
d_gene: NA
CDR3aa: CGGQRGEYQETQYF
CDR3nt: TGCGGGGGCCAAAGAGGGGAGTACCAAGAGACCCAGTACTTC

abundance: few
v_gene: TRBV7-2
j_gene: TRBJ2-1
d_gene: TRBD2
CDR3aa: CASSLGGTSGNNEQFF
CDR3nt: TGTGCCAGCAGCTTAGGGGGGACTAGCGGGAACAATGAGCAGTTCTTC

abundance: many
v_gene: TRBV30
j_gene: TRBJ2-7
d_gene: NA
CDR3aa: CAWSKGLSYEQYF
CDR3nt: TGTGCCTGGAGTAAGGGACTGTCCTACGAGCAGTACTTC

abundance: NA
v_gene: TRBV6-4
j_gene: TRBJ1-5
d_gene: NA
CDR3aa: CASSEGHSNQPQHF
CDR3nt: TGTGCCAGCAGTGAGGGCCATAGCAATCAGCCCCAGCATTTT

abundance: many
v_gene: TRBV30
j_gene: TRBJ1-1
d_gene: TRBD1
CDR3aa: CAWEGTVMNTEAFF
CDR3nt: TGTGCCTGGGAGGGGACAGTCATGAACACTGAAGCTTTCTTT

abundance: few
v_gene: TRBV20-1
j_gene: TRBJ2-7
d_gene: TRBD2
CDR3aa: CSADLAGGTYEQYF
CDR3nt: TGCAGTGCGGATCTAGCGGGAGGTACCTACGAGCAGTACTTC

abundance: few
v_gene: TRBV7-9
j_gene: TRBJ2-1
d_gene: TRBD2
CDR3aa: CASSPGLAEDNEQFF
CDR3nt: TGTGCCAGCAGCCCGGGACTAGCGGAGGACAATGAGCAGTTCTTC

abundance: NA
v_gene: TRBV20-1
j_gene: TRBJ2-2
d_gene: TRBD2
CDR3aa: CSAQLAGGRTGELFF
CDR3nt: TGCAGTGCGCAGCTAGCGGGAGGACGCACCGGGGAGCTGTTTTTT

abundance: NA
v_gene: TRBV29-1
j_gene: TRBJ2-7
d_gene: TRBD1
CDR3aa: CSVCDRAGTYEQYF
CDR3nt: TGCAGCGTTTGTGACAGGGCCGGAACCTACGAGCAGTACTTC

abundance: few
v_gene: TRBV4-3
j_gene: TRBJ1-1
d_gene: NA
CDR3aa: CASSHPRRGGTEAFF
CDR3nt: TGCGCCAGCAGCCACCCGAGGAGGGGAGGCACTGAAGCTTTCTTT

abundance: many
v_gene: TRBV12-3/TRBV12-4
j_gene: TRBJ1-4
d_gene: NA
CDR3aa: CASSSGLLGEKLFF
CDR3nt: TGTGCCAGCAGTTCGGGTCTCCTGGGTGAAAAACTGTTTTTT

abundance: many
v_gene: TRBV12-3/TRBV12-4
j_gene: TRBJ2-3
d_gene: NA
CDR3aa: CASSSGDTQYF
CDR3nt: TGTGCCAGCAGTTCTGGAGATACGCAGTATTTT

abundance: NA
v_gene: TRBV24-1
j_gene: TRBJ2-5
d_gene: TRBD1
CDR3aa: CATSDAIRGQGMTQYF
CDR3nt: TGTGCCACCAGTGATGCTATCCGGGGACAGGGTATGACCCAGTACTTC

abundance: NA
v_gene: TRBV12-3/TRBV12-4
j_gene: TRBJ1-1
d_gene: TRBD1
CDR3aa: CASRPSGGAYTEAFF
CDR3nt: TGTGCCAGCAGACCCTCAGGGGGGGCGTACACTGAAGCTTTCTTT

abundance: few
v_gene: TRBV5-1
j_gene: TRBJ1-1
d_gene: TRBD1
CDR3aa: CASSLANRGTEAFF
CDR3nt: TGCGCCAGCAGCTTGGCGAACAGGGGGACTGAAGCTTTCTTT

abundance: NA
v_gene: TRBV4-2
j_gene: TRBJ2-3
d_gene: TRBD2
CDR3aa: CASSQELAGGPADTQYF
CDR3nt: TGTGCCAGCAGCCAAGAACTAGCGGGAGGGCCCGCAGATACGCAGTATTTT

abundance: many
v_gene: TRBV7-8
j_gene: TRBJ2-7
d_gene: TRBD1
CDR3aa: CASSPDQGASEQYF
CDR3nt: TGTGCCAGCAGCCCAGACCAGGGGGCGAGCGAGCAGTACTTC

abundance: few
v_gene: TRBV29-1
j_gene: TRBJ2-5
d_gene: NA
CDR3aa: CSVELGGVGTQYF
CDR3nt: TGCAGCGTTGAGTTGGGGGGAGTTGGGACCCAGTACTTC

abundance: few
v_gene: TRBV7-6
j_gene: TRBJ2-7
d_gene: TRBD2
CDR3aa: CASSGTSGSSYEQYF
CDR3nt: TGTGCCAGCAGCGGAACTAGCGGGAGCTCCTACGAGCAGTACTTC

abundance: NA
v_gene: TRBV20-1
j_gene: TRBJ1-4
d_gene: NA
CDR3aa: CSAGGGVNEKLFF
CDR3nt: TGCAGTGCCGGAGGTGGAGTTAATGAAAAACTGTTTTTT

abundance: few
v_gene: TRBV14
j_gene: TRBJ2-1
d_gene: NA
CDR3aa: CASSQERRLGYNEQFF
CDR3nt: TGTGCCAGCAGCCAAGAAAGAAGATTGGGTTACAATGAGCAGTTCTTC

abundance: few
v_gene: TRBV10-3
j_gene: TRBJ2-7
d_gene: TRBD1
CDR3aa: CVTSGQAYEQYF
CDR3nt: TGTGTCACCTCGGGACAGGCCTACGAGCAGTACTTC

abundance: NA
v_gene: TRBV7-6
j_gene: TRBJ2-1
d_gene: NA
CDR3aa: CASSLASNEQFF
CDR3nt: TGTGCCAGCAGCTTAGCGTCCAATGAGCAGTTCTTC

abundance: few
v_gene: TRBV3-2
j_gene: TRBJ2-7
d_gene: NA
CDR3aa: CASSQALSPSKDSSYEQYF
CDR3nt: TGTGCCAGCAGCCAAGCTCTGTCTCCTAGCAAAGATTCCTCCTACGAGCAGTACTTC

abundance: NA
v_gene: TRBV20-1
j_gene: TRBJ2-5
d_gene: NA
CDR3aa: CSARVQLAGLQEAQYF
CDR3nt: TGCAGTGCTAGAGTTCAACTCGCGGGACTCCAAGAGGCCCAGTACTTC

abundance: many
v_gene: TRBV7-6
j_gene: TRBJ2-2
d_gene: NA
CDR3aa: CASSLVSGNTGELFF
CDR3nt: TGTGCCAGCAGCTTAGTTAGCGGGAACACCGGGGAGCTGTTTTTT

abundance: few
v_gene: TRBV5-4
j_gene: TRBJ1-4
d_gene: NA
CDR3aa: CASSLGGTDNEKLFF
CDR3nt: TGTGCCAGCAGCTTGGGTGGCACAGATAATGAAAAACTGTTTTTT

abundance: NA
v_gene: TRBV28
j_gene: TRBJ1-5
d_gene: NA
CDR3aa: CADRPGPNQPQHF
CDR3nt: TGTGCCGACCGACCGGGACCAAATCAGCCCCAGCATTTT

abundance: few
v_gene: TRBV4-1
j_gene: TRBJ1-5
d_gene: NA
CDR3aa: CASSHPGSNQPQHF
CDR3nt: TGCGCCAGCAGCCACCCTGGTAGCAATCAGCCCCAGCATTTT

abundance: many
v_gene: TRBV28
j_gene: TRBJ2-5
d_gene: TRBD2
CDR3aa: CASSPAGGQETQYF
CDR3nt: TGTGCCAGCAGCCCAGCGGGAGGGCAAGAGACCCAGTACTTC

abundance: NA
v_gene: TRBV7-6
j_gene: TRBJ2-7
d_gene: TRBD1
CDR3aa: CASSLDRGFSYEQYF
CDR3nt: TGTGCCAGCAGCTTGGACAGGGGGTTTTCCTACGAGCAGTACTTC

abundance: NA
v_gene: TRBV18
j_gene: TRBJ2-2
d_gene: TRBD2
CDR3aa: CASSPAGGANTGELFF
CDR3nt: TGTGCCAGCTCACCGGCGGGGGGCGCGAACACCGGGGAGCTGTTTTTT

abundance: NA
v_gene: TRBV6-1
j_gene: TRBJ1-1
d_gene: NA
CDR3aa: CASSGGRLNTEAFF
CDR3nt: TGTGCCAGCAGTGGGGGACGGCTGAACACTGAAGCTTTCTTT

abundance: NA
v_gene: TRBV5-1
j_gene: TRBJ2-1
d_gene: TRBD1
CDR3aa: CASSYGDRGYEQFF
CDR3nt: TGCGCCAGCAGCTACGGGGACAGGGGTTATGAGCAGTTCTTC

abundance: few
v_gene: TRBV12-3/TRBV12-4
j_gene: TRBJ2-1
d_gene: NA
CDR3aa: CASSLGQYNEQFF
CDR3nt: TGTGCCAGCAGTTTAGGACAGTACAATGAGCAGTTCTTC

abundance: many
v_gene: TRBV20-1
j_gene: TRBJ2-4
d_gene: NA
CDR3aa: CSASPGQSPKNIQYF
CDR3nt: TGCAGTGCTAGCCCTGGACAGTCCCCCAAAAACATTCAGTACTTC

abundance: NA
v_gene: TRBV5-5
j_gene: TRBJ2-7
d_gene: NA
CDR3aa: CVSSLDQYEQYF
CDR3nt: TGTGTCAGCAGCTTGGACCAATACGAGCAGTACTTC